The clone carrying this T cell receptor beta chain qualifies as medium-sized. Its antigen remains unknown. The record originates from a study of T cells after posttransplantation cyclophosphamide. Study-level results: After PTCy, TRB diversity resembled that of CNI/methotrexate controls.

Busulfan-fludarabine conditioning, marrow transplant, and cyclophosphamide on days +3 and +4 were administered. Germline V lookup: CDR1 SGHDT, CDR2 YYEEEE. The length of the CDR3 is 16 residues. V gave up 4 bases and J gave up 5 bases; unmatched junction bases: 7. The protocol was immunoSEQ multiplex PCR, while the TCRdb copy is restricted to in-frame clones and leaves out a portion. The data show around 10,000 clones, with none appearing a single time. The TCR originated in a female patient between 40 and 50 years old who received an allogeneic stem cell transplant from a related donor, was CMV-positive, and had no GVHD. Some of the T cells may derive from the graft donor. V and J are TRBV5-6 and TRBJ2-1, with 12 bases lining up with TRBD2. Here the sequenced sample was PBMCs, taken after allogeneic stem cell transplant with posttransplant cyclophosphamide. Written as DNA, the CDR3 is TGTGCCAGCAGCCCTGAACTAGCGGGGGGCCACAATGAGCAGTTCTTC. As protein: CASSPELAGGHNEQFF.